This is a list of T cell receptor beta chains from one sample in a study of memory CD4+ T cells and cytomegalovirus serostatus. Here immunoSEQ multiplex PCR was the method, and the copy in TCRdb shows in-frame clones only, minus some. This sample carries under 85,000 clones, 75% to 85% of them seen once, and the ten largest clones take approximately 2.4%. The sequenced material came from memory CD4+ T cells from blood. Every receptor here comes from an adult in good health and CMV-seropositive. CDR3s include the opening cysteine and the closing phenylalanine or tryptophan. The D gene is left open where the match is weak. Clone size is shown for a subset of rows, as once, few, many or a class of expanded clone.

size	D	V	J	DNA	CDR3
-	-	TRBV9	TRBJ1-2	TGTGCCAGCAGCCGGGACTCACGATTTGGCTACACCTTC	CASSRDSRFGYTF
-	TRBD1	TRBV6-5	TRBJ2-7	TGTGCCAGCAGTTACTCGAGTGCAGGGGGTTCTAACGAGCAGTACTTC	CASSYSSAGGSNEQYF
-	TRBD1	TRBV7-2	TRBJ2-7	TGTGCCAGCAGCCGGGACAGAAGCTCCTACGAGCAGTACTTC	CASSRDRSSYEQYF
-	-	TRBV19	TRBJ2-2	TGTGCCAGTAGTATGTTAAGGGGTCGGGCAGGGGACACCGGGGAGCTGTTTTTT	CASSMLRGRAGDTGELFF
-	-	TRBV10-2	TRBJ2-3	TGCGCCAGCAGTACAGGCCCCACAGATACGCAGTATTTT	CASSTGPTDTQYF
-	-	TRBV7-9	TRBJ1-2	TGTGCCAGCAGTCCCGGTACGGCTAACTATGGCTACACCTTC	CASSPGTANYGYTF
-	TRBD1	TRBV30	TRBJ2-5	TGTGCCTGGAGGGGACAGGGCCCGGAGACCCAGTACTTC	CAWRGQGPETQYF
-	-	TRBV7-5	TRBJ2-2	TGTGCCAGATCCAGCGGGAGGGGGTCCGGGGAGCTGTTTTTT	CARSSGRGSGELFF
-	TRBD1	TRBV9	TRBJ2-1	TGTGCCAGCAGCACCAGCCGACAGGGGTCGTTGGGCAATGAGCAGTTCTTC	CASSTSRQGSLGNEQFF
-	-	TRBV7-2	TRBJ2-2	TGTGCCAGCAGCTTAGATGTTGAAACCGGGGAGCTGTTTTTT	CASSLDVETGELFF
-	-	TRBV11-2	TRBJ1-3	TGTGCCAGCAGCTTAGTATACGGAAACACCATATATTTT	CASSLVYGNTIYF
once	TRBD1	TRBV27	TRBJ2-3	TGTGCCAGCAGCCCGATAGGGGACAGCAGCACAGATACGCAGTATTTT	CASSPIGDSSTDTQYF
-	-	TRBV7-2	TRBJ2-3	TGTGCCAGCAGCTTAGGGGGCCAGCGGGCAGATACGCAGTATTTT	CASSLGGQRADTQYF
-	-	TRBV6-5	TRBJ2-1	TGTGCCAGCAGTTACTATCCTGACAATGAGCAGTTCTTC	CASSYYPDNEQFF
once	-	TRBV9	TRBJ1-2	TGTGCCAGCAGCGTAGATGTGGGTGGCTACACCTTC	CASSVDVGGYTF
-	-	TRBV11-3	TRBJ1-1	TGTGCCAGCAGCGACGGGGGCGCTTGGGTGAACACTGAAGCTTTCTTT	CASSDGGAWVNTEAFF
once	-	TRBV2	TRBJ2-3	TGTGCCAGCAGTGGAACTTTGGGACCTACAGATACGCAGTATTTT	CASSGTLGPTDTQYF
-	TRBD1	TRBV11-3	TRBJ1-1	TGTGCCAGCAGCCCACGGACAGGGGGACCCAGCACTGAAGCTTTCTTT	CASSPRTGGPSTEAFF
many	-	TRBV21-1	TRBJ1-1	TGTGCCAGCAGTCATGAGGGGGGGTGCACTGAAGCTTTCTTT	CASSHEGGCTEAFF
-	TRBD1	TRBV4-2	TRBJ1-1	TGTGCCAGCAGCCAAGTTTCAATGGACAGGAGATTAGAGGATGAAGCTTTCTTT	CASSQVSMDRRLEDEAFF